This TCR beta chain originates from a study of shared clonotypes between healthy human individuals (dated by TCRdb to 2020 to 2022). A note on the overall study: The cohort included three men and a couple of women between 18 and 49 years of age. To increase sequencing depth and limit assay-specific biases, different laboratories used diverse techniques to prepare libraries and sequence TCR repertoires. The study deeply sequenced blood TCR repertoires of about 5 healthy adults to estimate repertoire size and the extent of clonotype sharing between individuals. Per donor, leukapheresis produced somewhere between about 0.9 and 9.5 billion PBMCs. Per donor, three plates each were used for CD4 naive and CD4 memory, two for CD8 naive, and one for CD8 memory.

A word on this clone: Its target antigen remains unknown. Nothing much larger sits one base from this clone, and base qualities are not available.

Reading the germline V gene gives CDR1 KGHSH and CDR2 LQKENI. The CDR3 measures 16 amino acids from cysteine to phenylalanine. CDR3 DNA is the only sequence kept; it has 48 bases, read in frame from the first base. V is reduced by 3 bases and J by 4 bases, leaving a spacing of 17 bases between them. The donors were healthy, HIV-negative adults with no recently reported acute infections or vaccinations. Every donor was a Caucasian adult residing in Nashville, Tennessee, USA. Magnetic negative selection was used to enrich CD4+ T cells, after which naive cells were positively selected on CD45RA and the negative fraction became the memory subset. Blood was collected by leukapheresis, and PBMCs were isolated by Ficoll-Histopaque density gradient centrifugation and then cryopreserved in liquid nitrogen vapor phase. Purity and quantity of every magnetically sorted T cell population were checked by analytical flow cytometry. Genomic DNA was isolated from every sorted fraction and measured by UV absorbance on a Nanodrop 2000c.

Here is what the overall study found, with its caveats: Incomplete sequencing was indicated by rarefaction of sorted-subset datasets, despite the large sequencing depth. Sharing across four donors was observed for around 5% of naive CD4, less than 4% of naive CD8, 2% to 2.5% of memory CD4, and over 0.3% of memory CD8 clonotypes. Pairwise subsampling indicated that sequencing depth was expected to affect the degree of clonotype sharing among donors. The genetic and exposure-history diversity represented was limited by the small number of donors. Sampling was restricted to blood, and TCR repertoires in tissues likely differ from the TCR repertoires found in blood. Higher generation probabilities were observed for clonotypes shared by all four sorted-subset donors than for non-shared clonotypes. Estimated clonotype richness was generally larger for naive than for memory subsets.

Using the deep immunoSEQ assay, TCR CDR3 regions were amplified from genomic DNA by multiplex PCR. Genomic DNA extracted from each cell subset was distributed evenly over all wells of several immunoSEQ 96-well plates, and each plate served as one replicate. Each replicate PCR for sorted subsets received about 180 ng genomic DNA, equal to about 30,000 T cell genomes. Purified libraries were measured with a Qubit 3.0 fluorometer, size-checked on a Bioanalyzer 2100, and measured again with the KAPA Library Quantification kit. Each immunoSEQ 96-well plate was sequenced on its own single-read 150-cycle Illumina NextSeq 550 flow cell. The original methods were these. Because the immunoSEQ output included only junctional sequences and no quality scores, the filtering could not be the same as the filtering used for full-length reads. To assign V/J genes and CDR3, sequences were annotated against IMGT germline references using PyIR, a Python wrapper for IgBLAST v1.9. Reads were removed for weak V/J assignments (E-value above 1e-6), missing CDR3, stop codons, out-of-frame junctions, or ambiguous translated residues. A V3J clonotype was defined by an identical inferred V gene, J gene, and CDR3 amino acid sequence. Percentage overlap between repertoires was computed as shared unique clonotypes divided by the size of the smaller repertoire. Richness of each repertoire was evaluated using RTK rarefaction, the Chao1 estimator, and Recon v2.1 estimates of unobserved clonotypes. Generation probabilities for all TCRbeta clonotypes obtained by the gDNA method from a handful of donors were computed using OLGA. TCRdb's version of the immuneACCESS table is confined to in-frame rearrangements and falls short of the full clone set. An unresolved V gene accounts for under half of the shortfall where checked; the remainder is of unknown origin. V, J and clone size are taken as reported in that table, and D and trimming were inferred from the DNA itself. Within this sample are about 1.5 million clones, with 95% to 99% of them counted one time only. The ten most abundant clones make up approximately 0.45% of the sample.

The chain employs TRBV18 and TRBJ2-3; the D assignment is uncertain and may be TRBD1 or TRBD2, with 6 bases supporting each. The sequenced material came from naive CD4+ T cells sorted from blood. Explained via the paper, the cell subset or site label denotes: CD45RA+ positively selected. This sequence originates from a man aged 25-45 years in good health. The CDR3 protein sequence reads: CASSPTGGGGPDTQYF. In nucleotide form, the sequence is TGTGCCAGCTCACCGACTGGAGGAGGGGGGCCAGATACGCAGTATTTT.